Sequencing of this T cell receptor beta chain was carried out in a study of Ad26.COV2.S vaccination and SARS-CoV-2 variants. Documented treatment: around 19 received Ad26.COV2.S at low or high dose, single or two shots; 5 received placebo; per-sample allocation not given. Day 63 following the first vaccine or placebo injection was when the samples were taken. TCRdb's table, derived via immunoSEQ multiplex PCR, lists solely in-frame clones and lacks some. This sample has 400,000 to 500,000 clones, with roughly 90% found just once. V lost 6 bases to trimming and J lost 2 bases, with 17 bases between them. The CDR3 contains 15 residues. Germline V gene data show CDR1 as MDHEN and CDR2 as SYDVKM.

The sequence was obtained from a person aged 18-60 years who received the Ad26.COV2.S COVID-19 vaccine or a placebo. The chain joins TRBV28 to TRBJ2-7; D is uncertain. The material sequenced was peripheral blood, taken in a trial of Ad26.COV2.S vaccine versus placebo. The CDR3: CASSTFGGPAYEQYF. DNA of the CDR3: TGTGCCAGCAGCACCTTTGGCGGCCCTGCCTACGAGCAGTACTTC.